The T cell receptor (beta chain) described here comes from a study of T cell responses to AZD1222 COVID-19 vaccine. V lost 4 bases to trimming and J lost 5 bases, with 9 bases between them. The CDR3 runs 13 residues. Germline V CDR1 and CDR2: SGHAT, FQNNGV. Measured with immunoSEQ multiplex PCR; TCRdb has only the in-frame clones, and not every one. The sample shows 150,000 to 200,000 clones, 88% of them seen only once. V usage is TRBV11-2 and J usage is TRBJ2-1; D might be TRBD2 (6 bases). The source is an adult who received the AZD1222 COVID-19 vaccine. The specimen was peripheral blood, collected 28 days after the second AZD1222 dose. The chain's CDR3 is CASSSQRDNEQFF. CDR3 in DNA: TGTGCCAGCAGCTCCCAGCGGGACAATGAGCAGTTCTTC. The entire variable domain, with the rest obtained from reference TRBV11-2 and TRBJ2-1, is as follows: EAGVAQSPRYKIIEKRQSVAFWCNPISGHATLYWYQQILGQGPKLLIQFQNNGVVDDSQLPKDRFSAERLKGVDSTLKIQPAKLEDSAVYLCASSSQRDNEQFFGPGTRLTVL.